These T cell receptor beta chains were read from a single sample in a study of blood T cell repertoires in COVID-19. TCRdb's copy holds only in-frame clones and misses some; the assay was immunoSEQ multiplex PCR. The table has 180,000 or so clones, about 88% seen once. Input material: peripheral blood. The receptors shown here come from a man aged 18 to 30 with acute or convalescent COVID-19. CDR3s include the opening cysteine and the closing phenylalanine or tryptophan. A D gene is named only where the DNA matches it firmly. The size entry is marked missing in some rows and otherwise reads once, few, many or a size class.

TRBD1,TRBV11-2,-,TRBJ1-1,CASSTRDRGFTEAFF,TGTGCCAGCAGCACCCGGGACAGGGGGTTCACTGAAGCTTTCTTT
TRBD1,TRBV30,-,TRBJ1-5,CAWSDGTGVQPQHF,TGTGCCTGGAGTGACGGGACAGGGGTCCAGCCCCAGCATTTT
-,TRBV7-2,-,TRBJ1-5,CASSLGAGPQHF,TGTGCCAGCAGCTTAGGGGCGGGGCCCCAGCATTTT
TRBD2,TRBV19,-,TRBJ2-1,CASSIQGGSYNEQFF,TGTGCCAGTAGTATACAGGGAGGGTCCTACAATGAGCAGTTCTTC
-,TRBV30,-,TRBJ2-2,CAWRLYAETGELFF,TGTGCCTGGAGGCTTTATGCAGAAACCGGGGAGCTGTTTTTT
TRBD1,TRBV5-1,-,TRBJ2-7,CASSLLISGGPYEQYF,TGCGCCAGCAGCTTGTTGATTTCAGGGGGTCCCTACGAGCAGTACTTC
-,TRBV5-4,-,TRBJ2-1,CASSLDKEQFF,TGTGCCAGCAGCTTGGACAAGGAGCAGTTCTTC
TRBD1,TRBV3-1/TRBV3-2,few,TRBJ1-6,CASSLGQYNSPLHF,TGTGCCAGCAGCCTGGGACAGTATAATTCACCCCTCCACTTT
-,TRBV3-1/TRBV3-2,-,TRBJ1-6,CASSQGRIVSGMGNSPLHF,TGTGCCAGCAGCCAAGGTAGAATTGTTTCAGGGATGGGTAATTCACCCCTCCACTTT
-,TRBV6-5,-,TRBJ1-3,CASSYRLTRGNTIYF,TGTGCCAGCAGTTACCGACTCACCAGAGGAAACACCATATATTTT
-,TRBV10-2,-,TRBJ2-2,CATTDRGITGELFF,TGCGCCACCACAGACCGGGGGATCACCGGGGAGCTGTTTTTT
TRBD2,TRBV19,-,TRBJ2-3,CASSSGGAWRTDTQYF,TGTGCCAGTAGTAGCGGGGGAGCGTGGAGGACAGATACGCAGTATTTT
-,TRBV7-7,-,TRBJ1-4,CASGRASNEKLFF,TGTGCCAGCGGTAGAGCTTCTAATGAAAAACTGTTTTTT
TRBD1,TRBV19,-,TRBJ2-1,CASSPSRTGGLNEQFF,TGTGCCAGTAGTCCCTCCCGGACAGGGGGTCTGAATGAGCAGTTCTTC
TRBD1,TRBV27,-,TRBJ1-1,CASSYRGGSTEAFF,TGTGCCAGCAGTTACAGGGGGGGTAGCACTGAAGCTTTCTTT
TRBD2,TRBV7-7,-,TRBJ2-3,CASSLRTGGPDTQYF,TGTGCCAGCAGCTTAAGAACGGGGGGGCCAGATACGCAGTATTTT
TRBD1,TRBV3-1/TRBV3-2,-,TRBJ1-1,CASSSKTGGKNTEAFF,TGTGCCAGCAGCTCTAAGACAGGGGGAAAGAACACTGAAGCTTTCTTT
-,TRBV6-5,-,TRBJ1-1,CASSYSTLGGGSEAFF,TGTGCCAGCAGTTACTCGACGCTTGGGGGGGGGAGTGAAGCTTTCTTT
TRBD2,TRBV18,-,TRBJ2-1,CASSPAKSGGGALSSYNEQFF,TGTGCCAGCTCACCAGCCAAATCAGGCGGGGGGGCCCTAAGCTCCTACAATGAGCAGTTCTTC
TRBD1,TRBV28,-,TRBJ2-1,CASSGQVTYNEQFF,TGTGCCAGCAGTGGACAGGTCACCTACAATGAGCAGTTCTTC
-,TRBV5-1,-,TRBJ1-2,CASSSDGDGYTF,TGCGCCAGCAGCTCTGATGGAGATGGCTACACCTTC
-,TRBV2,-,TRBJ2-3,CASNGLTRTDTQYF,TGTGCCAGCAACGGACTAACCCGCACAGATACGCAGTATTTT
-,TRBV11-2,-,TRBJ2-7,CASSFQWGPYEQYF,TGTGCCAGCAGCTTCCAATGGGGCCCCTACGAGCAGTACTTC
-,TRBV27,-,TRBJ2-3,CASSRGGGRGTDTQYF,TGTGCCAGCAGCCGAGGGGGGGGGCGCGGCACAGATACGCAGTATTTT
TRBD1,TRBV7-9,-,TRBJ1-1,CASTQRQGEAEAFF,TGTGCCAGCACCCAAAGACAGGGTGAGGCTGAAGCTTTCTTT
TRBD1,TRBV6-5,-,TRBJ2-2,CASSKQGARTGELFF,TGTGCCAGCAGTAAACAGGGGGCGCGAACCGGGGAGCTGTTTTTT
-,TRBV18,-,TRBJ2-2,CASSPRPRAGELFF,TGTGCCAGCTCACCACGACCGAGGGCCGGGGAGCTGTTTTTT
-,TRBV6-5,-,TRBJ1-2,CASSKTGRSISGYTF,TGTGCCAGCAGTAAAACAGGGAGAAGTATTTCGGGCTACACCTTC
-,TRBV11-2,-,TRBJ2-5,CASSLDIGAQETQYF,TGTGCCAGCAGCTTAGACATTGGGGCCCAAGAGACCCAGTACTTC
-,TRBV5-1,-,TRBJ1-2,CASSPGGYQSLSANGYTF,TGCGCCAGCAGCCCTGGAGGTTATCAGTCTTTATCGGCGAACGGCTACACCTTC
TRBD1,TRBV18,-,TRBJ1-2,CASSPPKVDRGLVYTF,TGTGCCAGCTCACCACCGAAGGTTGACAGGGGGTTAGTCTACACCTTC
TRBD2,TRBV5-1,-,TRBJ2-5,CASSLRAGLQETQYF,TGCGCCAGCAGCTTACGAGCGGGGCTCCAAGAGACCCAGTACTTC
-,TRBV15,-,TRBJ1-2,CATSRDAGRGYTF,TGTGCCACCAGCAGAGATGCTGGCAGGGGCTACACCTTC
-,TRBV5-8,-,TRBJ1-1,CASTPGGWNTEAFF,TGTGCCAGCACCCCAGGTGGGTGGAACACTGAAGCTTTCTTT
TRBD1,TRBV27,-,TRBJ2-3,CASSWAGGPAVTDTQYF,TGTGCCAGCAGTTGGGCAGGGGGCCCCGCCGTTACAGATACGCAGTATTTT
TRBD1,TRBV5-1,-,TRBJ1-1,CASNPGTGLIEAFF,TGCGCCAGCAACCCCGGGACAGGCCTTATTGAAGCTTTCTTT
-,TRBV6-1,-,TRBJ1-3,CASSETAQTGRGNTIYF,TGTGCCAGCAGTGAAACGGCCCAAACAGGGAGAGGAAACACCATATATTTT
-,TRBV4-2,-,TRBJ2-3,CASSQGRLLLDGTDTQYF,TGTGCCAGCAGCCAAGGAAGACTGCTTTTGGATGGCACAGATACGCAGTATTTT